This T cell receptor beta chain was profiled in a study of STAT3 mutations in large granular lymphocyte leukemia. Study-wide findings and caveats: Sampling intervals varied between patients and samples. At least one immunodominant TCR beta clonotype appeared in every T-cell large granular lymphocyte leukemia patient.

The V and J ends lost 5 bases and 2 bases respectively, with 11 bases between them. The CDR3 totals 14 residues. Germline CDR1 is SGHTA and CDR2 is FQGNSA. Concerning this clone: Its antigen is still unknown.

The method was immunoSEQ multiplex PCR; TCRdb's version includes in-frame clones alone and lacks a portion of them. Altogether around 13,000 clones are present, 90% being singletons, with the ten largest covering roughly 33%. Sequencing was done on a sample of peripheral blood mononuclear cells. This sequence was found in a man between 40 and 49 years old with T-cell large granular lymphocyte leukemia. Some clones in this sample may be carry-over from other donors' samples. The chain combines TRBV7-2 with TRBJ2-3; no clear D. For the CDR3, the DNA is TGTGCCAGCAGCCCGCAGGCAGCCACAGATACGCAGTATTTT. It yields the protein CASSPQAATDTQYF.